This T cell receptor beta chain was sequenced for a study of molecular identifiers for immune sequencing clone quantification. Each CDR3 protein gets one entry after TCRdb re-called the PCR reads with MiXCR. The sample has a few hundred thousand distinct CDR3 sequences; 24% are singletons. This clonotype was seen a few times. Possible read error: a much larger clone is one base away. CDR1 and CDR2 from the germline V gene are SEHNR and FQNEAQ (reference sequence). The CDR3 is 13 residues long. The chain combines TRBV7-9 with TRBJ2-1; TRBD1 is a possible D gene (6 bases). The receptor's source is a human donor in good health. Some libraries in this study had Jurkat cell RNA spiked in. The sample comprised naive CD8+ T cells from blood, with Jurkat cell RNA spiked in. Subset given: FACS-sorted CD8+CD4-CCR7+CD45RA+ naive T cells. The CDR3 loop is CASGGQLFDERFF. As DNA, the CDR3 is TGTGCCAGCGGAGGACAGCTTTTCGATGAGCGGTTCTTC.